This T cell receptor (beta chain) is from a study of shared clonotypes between healthy human individuals. CDR3 length equals 16 residues. The germline V gene encodes CDR1 SGDLS and CDR2 YYNGEE. The V gene lost 0 bases and the J gene lost 4 bases, with 14 bases spanning the gap. Produced via immunoSEQ multiplex PCR; TCRdb's table is partial and in-frame only. The table has approximately 2.3 million clones, approximately 93% seen once. The sequence was obtained from a man younger than 35 in good health. Some clones in this sample may be carry-over from other donors' samples. V usage is TRBV9 and J usage is TRBJ2-1; D unresolved. The source material was naive CD4+ T cells from PBMCs. Sample subset: CD45RA+ positively selected. The CDR3 is CASSVGGRAMYNEQFF. The DNA of the CDR3 is TGTGCCAGCAGCGTAGGAGGACGGGCGATGTACAATGAGCAGTTCTTC.